This T cell receptor (beta chain) emerged from a study of CD8+CD57+ T cells in acquired aplastic anemia. Study observations and caveats: About 30 was the count of CD8+ CDR3 sequences that patients shared with controls. Statistical testing detected no significant gap in CD8+ Simpson's diversity between patients and controls.

CD8+CD57+ cell expansion had been shown by flow cytometry in patients chosen for sequencing. This clonotype was detected ten times or more. Its antigen remains unidentified. Germline loops: CDR1 SGHRS, CDR2 YFSETQ. Trimming removed 4 bases from V and 7 bases from J, with 15 bases in between. This CDR3 spans 15 amino acids. The study profiled TCR beta VDJ and CDR3 using genomic DNA as template. Each CDR3 protein gets one entry after TCRdb re-called the reads with MiXCR. The table records 95,000 to 150,000 distinct CDR3 sequences, almost 40% of them present only once. The sequence came from a human donor with aplastic anemia. Input material: sorted CD4+, CD8+, or CD8+CD57+ T cells (not recorded which) from PBMCs. The chain uses TRBV5-1 and TRBJ1-6; D not certain. The DNA for the CDR3 is TGCGCCAGCAGCCGTGATCGGAGTACGAATTCACCCCTCCACTTT. Its translation is CASSRDRSTNSPLHF.